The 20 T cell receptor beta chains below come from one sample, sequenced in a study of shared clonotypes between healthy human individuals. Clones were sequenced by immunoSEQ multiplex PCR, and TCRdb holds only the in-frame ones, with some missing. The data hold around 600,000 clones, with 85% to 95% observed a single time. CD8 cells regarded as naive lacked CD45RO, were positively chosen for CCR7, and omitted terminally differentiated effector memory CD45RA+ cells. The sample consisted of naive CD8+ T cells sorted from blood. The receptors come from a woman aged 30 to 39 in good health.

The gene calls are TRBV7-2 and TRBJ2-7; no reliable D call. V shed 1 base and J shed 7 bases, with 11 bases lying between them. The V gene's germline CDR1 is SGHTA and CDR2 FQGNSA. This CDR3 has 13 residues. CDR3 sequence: CASSLGTTREQYF. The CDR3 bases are TGTGCCAGCAGCTTAGGCACTACTCGAGAGCAGTACTTC.

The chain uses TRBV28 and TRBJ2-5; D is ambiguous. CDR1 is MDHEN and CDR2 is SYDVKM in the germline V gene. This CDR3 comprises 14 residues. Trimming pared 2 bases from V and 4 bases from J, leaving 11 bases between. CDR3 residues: CASSLTALGETQYF. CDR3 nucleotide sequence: TGTGCCAGCAGTTTAACGGCCTTGGGAGAGACCCAGTACTTC.

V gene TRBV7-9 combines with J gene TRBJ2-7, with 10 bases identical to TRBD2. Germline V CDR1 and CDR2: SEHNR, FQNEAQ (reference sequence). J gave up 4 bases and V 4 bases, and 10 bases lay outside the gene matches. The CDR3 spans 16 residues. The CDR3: CASSSSGRARSYEQYF. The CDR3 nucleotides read TGTGCCAGCAGCTCGAGCGGGAGGGCCAGGTCATACGAGCAGTACTTC.

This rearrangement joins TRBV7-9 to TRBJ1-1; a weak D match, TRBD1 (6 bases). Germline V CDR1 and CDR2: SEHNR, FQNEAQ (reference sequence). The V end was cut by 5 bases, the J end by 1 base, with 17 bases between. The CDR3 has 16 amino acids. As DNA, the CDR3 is TGTGCCAGCAGCCCATCCGAAGGGGGACCGAACACTGAAGCTTTCTTT. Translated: CASSPSEGGPNTEAFF.

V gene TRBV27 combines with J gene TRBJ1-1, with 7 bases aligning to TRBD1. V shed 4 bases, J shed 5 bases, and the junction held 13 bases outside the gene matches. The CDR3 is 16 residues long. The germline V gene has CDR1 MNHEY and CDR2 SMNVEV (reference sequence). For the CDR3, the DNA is TGTGCCAGCAGTTCCGTCACCAGGGGGGGTGTAACTGAAGCTTTCTTT. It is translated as CASSSVTRGGVTEAFF.

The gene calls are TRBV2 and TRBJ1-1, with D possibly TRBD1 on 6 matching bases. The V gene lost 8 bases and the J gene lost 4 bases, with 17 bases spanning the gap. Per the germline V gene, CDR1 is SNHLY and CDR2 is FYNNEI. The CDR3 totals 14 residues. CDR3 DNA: TGTGCCAGCTTTGCACAGGGTTACGCCACTGAAGCTTTCTTT. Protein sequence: CASFAQGYATEAFF.

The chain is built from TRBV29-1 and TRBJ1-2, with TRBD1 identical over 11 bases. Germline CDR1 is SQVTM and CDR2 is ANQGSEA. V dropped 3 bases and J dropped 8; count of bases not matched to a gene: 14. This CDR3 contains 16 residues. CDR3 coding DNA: TGCAGCGTTGAGGCCCATAAGGGACAGGGGGGCGTAGGCTACACCTTC. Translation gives CSVEAHKGQGGVGYTF.

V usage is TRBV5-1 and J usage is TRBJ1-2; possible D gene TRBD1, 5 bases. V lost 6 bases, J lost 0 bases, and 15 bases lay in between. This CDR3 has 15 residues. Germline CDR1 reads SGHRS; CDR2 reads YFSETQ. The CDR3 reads CASNFGEGANYGYTF. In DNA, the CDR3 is TGCGCCAGCAACTTCGGGGAAGGGGCTAACTATGGCTACACCTTC.

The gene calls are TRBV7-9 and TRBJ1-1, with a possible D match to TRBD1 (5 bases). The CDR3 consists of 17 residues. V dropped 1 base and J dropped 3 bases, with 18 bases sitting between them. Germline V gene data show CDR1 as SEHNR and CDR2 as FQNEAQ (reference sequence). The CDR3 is CASSLVFLGQVDTEAFF. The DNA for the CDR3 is TGTGCCAGCAGCTTAGTTTTTTTGGGGCAGGTCGACACTGAAGCTTTCTTT.

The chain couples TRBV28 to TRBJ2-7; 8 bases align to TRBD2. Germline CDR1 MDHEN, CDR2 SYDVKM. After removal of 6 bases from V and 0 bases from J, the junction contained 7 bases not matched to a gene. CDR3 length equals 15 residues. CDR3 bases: TGTGCCAGCAGCCTGAGTAGCGGGGACTCCTACGAGCAGTACTTC. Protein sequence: CASSLSSGDSYEQYF.

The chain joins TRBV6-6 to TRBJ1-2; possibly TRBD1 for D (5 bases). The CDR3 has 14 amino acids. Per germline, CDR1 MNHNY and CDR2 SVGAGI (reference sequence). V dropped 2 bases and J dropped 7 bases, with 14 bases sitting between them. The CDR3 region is CASSYGGGVAGYTF. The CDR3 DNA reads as TGTGCCAGCAGTTACGGGGGTGGGGTGGCTGGCTACACCTTC.

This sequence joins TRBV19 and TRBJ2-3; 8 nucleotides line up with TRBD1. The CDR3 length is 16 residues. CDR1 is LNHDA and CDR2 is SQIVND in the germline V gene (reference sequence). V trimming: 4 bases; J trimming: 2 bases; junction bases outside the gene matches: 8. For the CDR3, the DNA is TGTGCCAGTAGTACCCTCCGGGACAGGAACACAGATACGCAGTATTTT. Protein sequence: CASSTLRDRNTDTQYF.

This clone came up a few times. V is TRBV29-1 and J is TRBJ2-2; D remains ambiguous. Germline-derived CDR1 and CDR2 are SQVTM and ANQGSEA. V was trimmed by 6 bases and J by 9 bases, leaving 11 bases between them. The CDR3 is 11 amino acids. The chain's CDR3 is CSVRLGWELFF. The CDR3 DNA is TGCAGCGTCCGATTGGGATGGGAGCTGTTTTTT.

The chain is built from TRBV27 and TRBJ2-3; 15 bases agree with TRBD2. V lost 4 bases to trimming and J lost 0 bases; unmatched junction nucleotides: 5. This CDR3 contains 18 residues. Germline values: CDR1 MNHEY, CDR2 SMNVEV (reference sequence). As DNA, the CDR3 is TGTGCCAGCAGTTCAGGACTAGCGGGAGGGTCAAGCACAGATACGCAGTATTTT. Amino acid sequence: CASSSGLAGGSSTDTQYF.

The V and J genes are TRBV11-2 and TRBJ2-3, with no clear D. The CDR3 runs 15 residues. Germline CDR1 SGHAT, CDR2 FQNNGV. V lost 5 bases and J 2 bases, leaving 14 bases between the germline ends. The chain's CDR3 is CASSDQPVVTDTQYF. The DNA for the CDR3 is TGTGCCAGCAGCGACCAGCCTGTAGTCACAGATACGCAGTATTTT.

The CDR3 DNA is TGTGCCAGTAGAGGACCCGGCCTGGGAGCTTTCTTT. It yields the protein CASRGPGLGAFF. The chain links TRBV2 to TRBJ1-1; no clear D gene. CDR1 SNHLY and CDR2 FYNNEI come from the germline V gene. Deletions cut 9 bases from V and 10 bases from J, with 18 bases between. The CDR3 has 12 amino acids.

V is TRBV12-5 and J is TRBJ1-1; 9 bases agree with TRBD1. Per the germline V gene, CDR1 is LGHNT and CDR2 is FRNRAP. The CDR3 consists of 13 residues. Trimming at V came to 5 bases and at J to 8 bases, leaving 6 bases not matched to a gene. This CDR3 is CASGLGTGTEAFF. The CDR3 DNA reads TGTGCTAGTGGTCTTGGGACAGGGACCGAAGCTTTCTTT.

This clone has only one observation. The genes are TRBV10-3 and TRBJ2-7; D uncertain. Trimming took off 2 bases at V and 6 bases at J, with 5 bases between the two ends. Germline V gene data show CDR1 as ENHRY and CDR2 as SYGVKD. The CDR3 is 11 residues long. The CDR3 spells CAISESREQYF. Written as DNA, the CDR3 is TGTGCCATCAGTGAGAGCCGCGAGCAGTACTTC.

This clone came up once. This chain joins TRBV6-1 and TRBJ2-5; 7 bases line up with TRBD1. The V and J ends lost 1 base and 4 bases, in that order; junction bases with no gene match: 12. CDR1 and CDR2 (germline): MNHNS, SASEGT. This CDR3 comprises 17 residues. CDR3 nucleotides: TGTGCCAGCAGTGAAGGACAGGGTTTTCTTCTGGCAGAGACCCAGTACTTC. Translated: CASSEGQGFLLAETQYF.

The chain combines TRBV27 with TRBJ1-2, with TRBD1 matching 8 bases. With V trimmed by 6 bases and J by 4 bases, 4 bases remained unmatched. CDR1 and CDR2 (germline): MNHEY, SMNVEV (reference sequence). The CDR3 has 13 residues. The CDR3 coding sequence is TGTGCCAGCAGCTACGGGACAGGCTATGGCTACACCTTC. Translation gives CASSYGTGYGYTF.